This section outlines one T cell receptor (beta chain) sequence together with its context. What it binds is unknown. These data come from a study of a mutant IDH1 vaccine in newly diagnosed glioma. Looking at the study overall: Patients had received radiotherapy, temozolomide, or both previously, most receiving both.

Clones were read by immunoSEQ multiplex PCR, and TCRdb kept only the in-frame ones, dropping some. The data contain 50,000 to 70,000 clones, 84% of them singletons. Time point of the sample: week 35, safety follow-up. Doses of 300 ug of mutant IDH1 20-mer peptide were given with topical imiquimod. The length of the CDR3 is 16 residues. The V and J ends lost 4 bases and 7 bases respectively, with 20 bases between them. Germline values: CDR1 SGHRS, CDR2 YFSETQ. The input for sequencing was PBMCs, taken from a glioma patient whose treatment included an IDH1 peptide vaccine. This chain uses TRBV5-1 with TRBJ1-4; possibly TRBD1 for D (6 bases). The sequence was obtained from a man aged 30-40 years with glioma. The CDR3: CASSVRPQGSSEKLFF. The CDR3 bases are TGCGCCAGCAGCGTAAGACCGCAGGGGTCGAGTGAAAAACTGTTTTTT.